This TCR beta chain was found in a study of regulatory T cells in long-lasting Graves disease (dated by TCRdb to the early 2020s). Some background on the complete study: To count as having persistent Graves' disease, a patient had to have received antithyroid drug treatment for over 5 years with TSH receptor autoantibodies remaining persistently positive. The study took place in China and was registered as a clinical trial. TCR sequencing covered roughly 13 persistent and 20 or so newly diagnosed Graves' disease patients, some 35 samples in total. Persistent Graves' disease patients were compared with newly diagnosed Graves' disease patients by peripheral blood TCR sequencing and RNA sequencing. Antithyroid drugs had been taken for about 9.7 years on average by persistent Graves' disease patients in the clinical cohort.

Library prep was done by multiplex PCR. The data were produced on an Illumina HiSeq 4000. iRepertoire HTBI primers and Arm-PCR amplification of CDR3 regions were used to construct TCR beta libraries. PCR products were gel purified before sequencing. Per the source publication's procedure: Across samples, fewer than 70 TRBV and 15 or so TRBJ segments were identified and used for gene usage analysis of CDR3 amino acid clonotypes. COPE and FqMerger were used to merge the filtered high-quality paired reads into contigs. BLAST was used to align contigs to IMGT TRBV, TRBD and TRBJ reference genes, and CDR3 was defined according to IMGT. Any clonotype with a frequency above 0.1% was counted as a highly expanded clone. Shannon entropy served as the measure of repertoire diversity, while the Gini coefficient captured V-J evenness. Public clonotypes were defined as clonotypes shared by more than one individual. TCRdb's own reprocessing of the public reads used fastp at Q25 and MiXCR and kept productive beta chains. Entries are consolidated by CDR3 protein sequence, retaining the most common genes and DNA. These V and J calls rely on TCRdb rather than the paper's analysis. Here the sample has about 470,000 distinct CDR3 sequences; 20% occur a single time. The ten largest clones represent approximately 8% of the sample.

The time point label on this specimen signifies: persistent/refractory GD, antithyroid drugs over 5 years with positive TRAb. For both TCR sequencing and RNA sequencing, RNA was extracted from PBMCs in TRIzol. Graves' disease was diagnosed according to American Thyroid Association guidelines. Patients for the study were recruited at an endocrinology department in Xi'an, China. From each patient, approximately 9.9 milliliters of peripheral blood was collected into an EDTA anticoagulant tube. Ficoll Paque Plus density gradient separation was used to isolate PBMCs, and no further T cell sorting was performed. An Agilent 2100 Bioanalyzer and agarose gel were used to check RNA quality, while a NanoDrop 2000 measured RNA concentration. Taken from cysteine to phenylalanine, the CDR3 has 17 residues. The sequence is cut down to CDR3 DNA, 51 bases in frame from base 1. Germline trimming: 3 bases from V, 4 bases from J; junction bases outside gene matches: 11. CDR1 and CDR2 are read off the germline V gene as SGDLS and YYNGEE.

Note on this clonotype: Its antigen is unknown. The sample holds no much larger clone one base away, and base qualities are not on file.

Broader findings and caveats from the paper: Only the TCR beta chain was sequenced and analyzed. TRBV28, TRBJ1-2 and TRBJ2-5 were preferentially used in persistent disease, while TRBV20-1 and TRBJ2-1 were favored in newly diagnosed disease. Persistent Graves' disease patients showed lower TCR Shannon entropy and fewer highly expanded clones than newly diagnosed patients, suggesting clonal expansion. Persistent patients shared more public clonotypes among themselves (around 2,800) than newly diagnosed patients did (approximately 870). Peripheral blood alone was examined, since thyroid tissue, which constituted the primary lesion, could not be accessed. As a limitation, the authors acknowledged that the small sample size may reduce accuracy.

Sequenced material: peripheral blood mononuclear cells (PBMCs), taken when the disease was refractory, from a patient treated with antithyroid drugs. The V and J segments used are TRBV9 and TRBJ2-5, with 11 bases aligning to TRBD2. The TCR was taken from a female donor with Graves disease. CDR3 region: CASSATSGRKRRETQYF. The DNA reads as follows: TGTGCCAGCAGCGCCACTAGCGGGAGAAAAAGAAGAGAGACCCAGTACTTC.